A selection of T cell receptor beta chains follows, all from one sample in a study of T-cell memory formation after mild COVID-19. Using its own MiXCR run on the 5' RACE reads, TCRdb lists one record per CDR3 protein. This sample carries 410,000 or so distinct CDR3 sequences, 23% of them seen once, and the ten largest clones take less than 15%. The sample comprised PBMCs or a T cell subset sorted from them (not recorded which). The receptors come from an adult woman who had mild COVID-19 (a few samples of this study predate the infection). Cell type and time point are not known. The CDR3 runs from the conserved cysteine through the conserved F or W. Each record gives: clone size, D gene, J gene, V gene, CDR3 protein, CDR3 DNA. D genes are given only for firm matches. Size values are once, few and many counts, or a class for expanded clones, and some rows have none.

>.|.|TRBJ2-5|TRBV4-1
CASSQDQPASLQETQYF
TGCGCCAGCAGCCAAGATCAGCCGGCCTCACTCCAAGAGACCCAGTACTTC
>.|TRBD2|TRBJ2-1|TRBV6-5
CASSYRMVGGVGNEQFF
TGTGCCAGCAGTTACCGGATGGTGGGAGGGGTTGGCAATGAGCAGTTCTTC
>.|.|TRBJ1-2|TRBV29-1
CSVEDPNTYGYTF
TGCAGCGTTGAAGATCCGAACACCTATGGCTACACCTTC
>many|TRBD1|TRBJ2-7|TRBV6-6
CASRKGTGTYEQYF
TGTGCCAGCAGAAAAGGGACAGGGACGTACGAGCAGTACTTC
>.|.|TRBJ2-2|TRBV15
CATSSSAGELFF
TGTGCCACCAGCAGCTCGGCCGGGGAGCTGTTTTTT
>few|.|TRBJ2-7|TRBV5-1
CASTPDNSYEQYF
TGCGCCAGCACCCCGGACAACTCCTACGAGCAGTACTTC
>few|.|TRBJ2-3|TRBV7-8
CASRGSRTSTDTQYF
TGTGCCAGCAGAGGGAGCCGAACTAGCACAGATACGCAGTATTTT
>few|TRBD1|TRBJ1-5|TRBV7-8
CASSLWTGIYQPQHF
TGTGCCAGCAGCTTATGGACAGGGATATATCAGCCCCAGCATTTT
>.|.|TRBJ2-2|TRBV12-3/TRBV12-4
CASSIYRGGSGELFF
TGTGCCAGCAGTATTTACAGGGGGGGGTCCGGGGAGCTGTTTTTT
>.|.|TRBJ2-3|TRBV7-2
CASSRASVSRADTQYF
TGTGCCAGCAGCCGAGCTAGCGTGAGTAGGGCAGATACGCAGTATTTT
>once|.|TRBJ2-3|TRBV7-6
CASSLVDGGTDTQYF
TGTGCCAGCAGCTTAGTTGACGGGGGCACAGATACGCAGTATTTT
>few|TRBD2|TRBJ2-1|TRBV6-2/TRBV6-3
CASSYWRASGGDEQFF
TGTGCCAGCAGTTACTGGCGGGCTAGCGGGGGCGATGAGCAGTTCTTC
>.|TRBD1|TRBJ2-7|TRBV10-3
CAIGGQGNDEQYF
TGTGCCATCGGGGGACAGGGGAACGACGAGCAGTACTTC
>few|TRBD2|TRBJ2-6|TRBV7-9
CASSVSGVPSGANVLTF
TGTGCCAGCAGCGTCAGCGGGGTCCCCTCTGGGGCCAACGTCCTGACTTTC
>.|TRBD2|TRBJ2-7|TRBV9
CASSVEASGGRYEQYF
TGTGCCAGCAGCGTAGAGGCTAGCGGGGGCCGCTACGAGCAGTACTTC
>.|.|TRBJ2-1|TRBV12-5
CASGLGVNEQFF
TGTGCTAGTGGCCTCGGGGTCAATGAGCAGTTCTTC
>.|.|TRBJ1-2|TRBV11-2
CASSLEAGGYGYTF
TGTGCCAGCAGCTTAGAGGCAGGAGGCTATGGCTACACCTTC
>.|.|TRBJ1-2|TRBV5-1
CASSLARGAHGYTF
TGCGCCAGCAGCTTGGCCAGAGGGGCGCATGGCTACACCTTC
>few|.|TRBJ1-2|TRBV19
CASSIRENYGYTF
TGTGCCAGTAGTATCAGGGAGAACTATGGCTACACCTTC
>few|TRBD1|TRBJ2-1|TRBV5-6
CASSLGTGHNEQFF
TGTGCCAGCAGCTTGGGGACAGGACACAATGAGCAGTTCTTC
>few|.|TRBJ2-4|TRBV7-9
CASSLDDGTDIQYF
TGTGCCAGCAGCTTAGATGACGGGACGGACATTCAGTACTTC
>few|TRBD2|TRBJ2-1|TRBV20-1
CSAPRTVRTSGLGNEQFF
TGCAGTGCACCGAGGACCGTGAGGACTAGCGGGCTCGGGAATGAGCAGTTCTTC
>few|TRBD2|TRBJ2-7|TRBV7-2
CASLLAGGIDEQYF
TGTGCCAGCCTTCTCGCGGGAGGGATCGACGAGCAGTACTTC
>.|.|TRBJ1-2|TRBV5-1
CASSLDGGNYGYTF
TGCGCCAGCAGCTTGGACGGGGGTAACTATGGCTACACCTTC
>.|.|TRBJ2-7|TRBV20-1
CSASRSEQYF
TGCAGTGCTTCCCGATCGGAGCAGTACTTC